Given below is one TCR beta chain in context. Its antigen is undetermined. This entry belongs to a study of cytomegalovirus exposure and HLA in healthy donors. Study-wide results and caveats: Under in vitro conditions, a few CMV-associated chains were confirmed as specific for CMV antigens.

The PCR ran on 60 Vbeta and 13 Jbeta primers. As processed by the authors: Roughly 10 million shared chains were among roughly 81 million unique TCR beta chains counted in a later analysis. The data were produced by immunoSEQ multiplex PCR, yet TCRdb's version contains in-frame clones alone and is incomplete. V and J calls and clone size follow that table, whereas D and trimming were derived from the DNA. The profile shows around 150,000 clones, approximately 77% of them singletons. Germline V CDR1 and CDR2: SNHLY, FYNNEI. Trimming at V came to 1 base and at J to 4 bases, leaving 3 bases not matched to a gene. The CDR3 is 14 amino acids.

The clonotype was recovered from a male donor in good health and CMV-seropositive. The sample comprised PBMCs. V and J are TRBV2 and TRBJ1-2; 7 bases map to TRBD1. The CDR3 loop reads CASSEVGDSYGYTF. DNA of the CDR3: TGTGCCAGCAGTGAAGTGGGGGACAGCTATGGCTACACCTTC.